This TCR beta chain was captured by sequencing in a study of blood T cell repertoires in COVID-19. About the research overall: Samples taken during acute and convalescent COVID-19 were collected in the United States, Italy and Spain.

The table lists this clone with a few counts. Germline V gives CDR1 GTSNPN, CDR2 SVGIG (reference sequence). The CDR3 has 15 residues. The V and J ends lost 4 bases and 4 bases, in that order; junction bases with no gene match: 10. Recruited during active infection, patients (from Seattle) were subsequently followed longitudinally. In the original analysis: It was from reference gene primer amplification that nucleated cell counts were estimated. Profiled with immunoSEQ multiplex PCR; TCRdb holds only in-frame clones, not every one. That table gives V, J and clone size, and the DNA gave D and trimming. The data contain 150,000 to 200,000 clones, about four fifths of them seen just once; the ten biggest clones take up 8% to 13%.

This sequence was found in a woman aged 35 to 49 with COVID-19, enrolled during active disease. This chain links TRBV30 with TRBJ1-5; the match to TRBD1 covers 7 bases. Sequencing used peripheral blood. The CDR3 nucleotides read TGTGCCTGGACGAGCCGGGACAGAACTAATCAGCCCCAGCATTTT. Translated, it gives CAWTSRDRTNQPQHF.